A selection of T cell receptor beta chains follows, all from one sample in a study of vaccination and CD4 T cells after COVID-19. These receptors have no identified antigens. A single record per CDR3 protein comes from TCRdb applying MiXCR to the PCR reads. The sample lists approximately 19,000 distinct CDR3 sequences, roughly three fifths occurring once. What was sequenced was CD4+ T cells from blood, cultured in vitro. These receptors all stem from a human donor who had recovered from COVID-19. Each CDR3 is given with its conserved first and last residue. D genes are given only for firm matches. Rows may omit the clone size; those that give it use once, few, many or a size class.

v_call	clone_size	d_call	j_call	cdr3_aa	cdr3_nt
TRBV19	.	.	TRBJ2-3	CASTSRLGRTDTQYF	TGTGCCAGTACCTCTAGATTGGGGCGGACAGATACGCAGTATTTT
TRBV6-1	once	.	TRBJ2-7	CASRSYEQYF	TGTGCCAGCAGGTCCTACGAGCAGTACTTC
TRBV11-3	few	.	TRBJ2-1	CASSESPTYNEQFF	TGTGCCAGCAGCGAATCGCCTACCTACAATGAGCAGTTCTTC
TRBV29-1	once	TRBD1	TRBJ2-3	CSVEDRDRVMDTQYF	TGCAGCGTTGAAGACCGGGACAGGGTCATGGATACGCAGTATTTT
TRBV4-2	.	.	TRBJ1-2	CASSQDDYRARGGLIYGYTF	TGTGCCAGCAGCCAAGATGATTATAGGGCTCGCGGGGGACTGATCTATGGCTACACCTTC
TRBV20-1	.	.	TRBJ2-3	CSAQTTGVDTQYF	TGCAGTGCGCAAACGACAGGAGTAGATACGCAGTATTTT
TRBV6-1	few	.	TRBJ1-2	CASSEAGHGYGYTF	TGTGCCAGCAGTGAAGCAGGGCACGGCTATGGCTACACCTTC
TRBV19	.	TRBD1	TRBJ2-2	CASSPRGLVTGELFF	TGTGCCAGTAGTCCCAGGGGGCTGGTCACCGGGGAGCTGTTTTTT
TRBV27	few	.	TRBJ1-2	CASSLGGLDYGYTF	TGTGCCAGCAGTTTAGGAGGGTTAGACTATGGCTACACCTTC
TRBV4-3	.	.	TRBJ2-3	CASSQDLRDLSPDTQYF	TGCGCCAGCAGCCAAGATCTGCGGGATCTTAGCCCAGATACGCAGTATTTT
TRBV7-2	few	.	TRBJ2-3	CASSIWRGGTDTQYF	TGTGCCAGCAGCATTTGGCGAGGGGGCACAGATACGCAGTATTTT
TRBV5-1	.	.	TRBJ1-1	CASSLGSNTEAFF	TGCGCCAGCAGCTTAGGTTCGAACACTGAAGCTTTCTTT